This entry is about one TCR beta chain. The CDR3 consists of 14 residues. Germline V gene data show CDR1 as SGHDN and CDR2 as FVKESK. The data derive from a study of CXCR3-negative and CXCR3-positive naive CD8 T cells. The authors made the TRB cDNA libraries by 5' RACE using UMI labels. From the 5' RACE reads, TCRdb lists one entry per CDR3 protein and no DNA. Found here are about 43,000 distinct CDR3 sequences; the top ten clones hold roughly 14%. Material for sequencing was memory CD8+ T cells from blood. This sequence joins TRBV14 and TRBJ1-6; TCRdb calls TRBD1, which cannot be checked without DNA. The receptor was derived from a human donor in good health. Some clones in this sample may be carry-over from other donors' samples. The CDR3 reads CASSLRTGGSPLHF.